This entry lists 18 T cell receptor beta chains sequenced from one sample in a study of T-cell memory formation after mild COVID-19. TCRdb redid the calling of the 5' RACE reads with MiXCR, one entry per CDR3 protein. This table holds 350,000 to 450,000 distinct CDR3 sequences, around 15% found once. Sequenced: PBMCs or a T cell subset sorted from them (not recorded which). These receptors came from a young man who had mild COVID-19 (a few samples of this study predate the infection). Cell type and time point are not known.

This clonotype was counted many times. The genes are TRBV4-3 and TRBJ2-3; TRBD2 might be the D (6 bases). The germline gives CDR1 LGHNA, CDR2 YSLEER. The CDR3 runs 15 residues. Trimming shortened V by 0 bases and J by 6 bases, and 13 bases separated the two germline ends. The CDR3 sequence is CASSQDRRGGDTQYF. CDR3 nucleotides: TGCGCCAGCAGCCAAGATCGACGGGGAGGCGATACGCAGTATTTT.

This clonotype has a handful of counts. The rearrangement joins TRBV7-2 to TRBJ2-1; the match to TRBD2 covers 11 bases. V lost 1 base to trimming and J lost 5 bases; unmatched junction nucleotides: 1. The length of the CDR3 is 15 residues. Germline CDR1 is SGHTA and CDR2 is FQGNSA. The CDR3: CASSLVAGGNNEQFF. The CDR3 DNA reads TGTGCCAGCAGCTTAGTAGCGGGGGGGAACAATGAGCAGTTCTTC.

This clonotype has at least ten counts. This rearrangement joins TRBV5-1 to TRBJ2-1; 7 bases match TRBD1. Germline CDR1 and CDR2: SGHRS and YFSETQ. This CDR3 is built from 13 residues. Trimming removed 0 bases from V and 10 bases from J; junction bases left unmatched: 4. The CDR3: CASSLEGGGEQFF. The CDR3 DNA reads as TGCGCCAGCAGCTTGGAAGGGGGCGGGGAGCAGTTCTTC.

Only a few counts were recorded for this clonotype. The chain joins TRBV4-1 to TRBJ1-2; D might be TRBD1 (5 bases). V was shortened by 1 base and J by 4 bases, with 10 bases between the two germline ends. The length of the CDR3 is 14 residues. The germline V gene encodes CDR1 MGHRA and CDR2 YSYEKL. The DNA of the CDR3 is TGCGCCAGCAGCCAAGCTGGGGGAGTCTATGGCTACACCTTC. Amino acids: CASSQAGGVYGYTF.

This clonotype was counted ten times or more. CDR3: CASSSATGWQETQYF. The CDR3 DNA is TGCGCCAGCAGTTCCGCCACAGGGTGGCAAGAGACCCAGTACTTC. V usage is TRBV4-1 and J usage is TRBJ2-5; a possible D gene is TRBD1 (6 bases). Trimming shortened V by 6 bases and J by 2 bases, and 16 bases separated the two germline ends. The CDR3 consists of 15 residues. Looked up from germline, CDR1 is MGHRA and CDR2 is YSYEKL.

The chain is built from TRBV6-5 and TRBJ1-5; 7 bases map to TRBD1. This CDR3 spans 14 amino acids. The germline gives CDR1 MNHEY, CDR2 SVGAGI. V gave up 6 bases and J gave up 11 bases; unmatched junction bases: 13. In DNA form, the CDR3 reads TGTGCCAGCAGCCGGACAGGTACTATCCTGTCCCAGCATTTT. It codes for CASSRTGTILSQHF.

The CDR3 is CASSLAWAQNTGELFF. The CDR3 nucleotides read TGTGCCAGCAGCTTGGCGTGGGCCCAGAACACCGGGGAGCTGTTTTTT. The gene calls are TRBV5-5 and TRBJ2-2, with D unclear. V shed 0 bases and J shed 1 base, with 10 bases lying between them. This CDR3 spans 16 amino acids. Germline CDR1 SGHKS, CDR2 YYEKEE (reference sequence). Full variable domain (remainder filled in from reference TRBV5-5 and TRBJ2-2): DAGVTQSPTHLIKTRGQQVTLRCSPISGHKSVSWYQQVLGQGPQFIFQYYEKEERGRGNFPDRFSARQFPNYSSELNVNALLLGDSALYLCASSLAWAQNTGELFFGEGSRLTVL.

The chain is built from TRBV5-5 and TRBJ1-4, with 7 bases lining up with TRBD1. The CDR3 length is 16 residues. V trimming: 5 bases; J trimming: 5 bases; junction bases outside the gene matches: 12. Germline values: CDR1 SGHKS, CDR2 YYEKEE (reference sequence). CDR3 coding DNA: TGTGCCAGCAGTCGTTACCCGGGACAGTTAAATGAAAAACTGTTTTTT. This encodes CASSRYPGQLNEKLFF.

The chain employs TRBV12-3 or TRBV12-4 and TRBJ2-7; a weak D match, TRBD2 (5 bases). This CDR3 region has 13 residues. V was pared by 7 bases and J by 0 bases, with 10 bases between. The CDR3 protein is CASTLALSYEQYF. CDR3 DNA sequence: TGTGCCAGCACCCTAGCCCTCTCCTACGAGCAGTACTTC.

This clonotype was detected only a few times. V gene TRBV5-1 combines with J gene TRBJ1-6; no reliable D call. With 0 bases removed from V and 6 bases from J, the gap between germline ends came to 13 bases. The CDR3 covers 16 residues. The V gene's germline CDR1 is SGHRS and CDR2 YFSETQ. CDR3 in DNA: TGCGCCAGCAGCTTGGACAACCCGGGCAGTAATTCACCCCTCCACTTT. Translating it yields CASSLDNPGSNSPLHF.

In this sample, this clonotype turned up a few times. The genes are TRBV7-2 and TRBJ1-1; D call uncertain. Per the germline V gene, CDR1 is SGHTA and CDR2 is FQGNSA. This CDR3 spans 13 amino acids. Trimming took off 1 base at V and 8 bases at J, with 11 bases between the two ends. The CDR3 reads CASSLEVIVEAFF. The CDR3 DNA follows: TGTGCCAGCAGCTTAGAGGTCATAGTGGAAGCTTTCTTT. Using reference TRBV7-2 and TRBJ1-1 for the parts outside the CDR3, the full variable domain is GAGVSQSPSNKVTEKGKDVELRCDPISGHTALYWYRQSLGQGLEFLIYFQGNSAPDKSGLPSDRFSAERTGGSVSTLTIQRTQQEDSAVYLCASSLEVIVEAFFGQGTRLTVV.

The sample holds a few counts of this clonotype. In DNA, the CDR3 is TGTGCCAGCAGTTACCAGGGGGACCCGGGACTAGCTATCAATGAGCAGTTCTTC. This sequence encodes CASSYQGDPGLAINEQFF. This sequence joins TRBV6-5 and TRBJ2-1, with 9 bases identical to TRBD2. Germline values: CDR1 MNHEY, CDR2 SVGAGI. The CDR3 is 18 residues long. J lost 6 bases, V lost 2 bases, and 14 bases had no gene match.

The rearrangement links TRBV6-6 to TRBJ2-3; 10 positions agree with TRBD2. V trimming: 0 bases; J trimming: 2 bases; junction bases outside the gene matches: 2. The CDR3 length is 16 residues. Germline V gene lookup returns CDR1 MNHNY and CDR2 SVGAGI (reference sequence). As DNA, the CDR3 is TGTGCCAGCAGTTACTCCAGCGGGGGGGACACAGATACGCAGTATTTT. This encodes CASSYSSGGDTDTQYF.

The chain links TRBV29-1 to TRBJ1-5, with D hard to call. Germline values: CDR1 SQVTM, CDR2 ANQGSEA. The ends were cut back, 4 bases at V and 0 bases at J, with 4 bases in the middle. CDR3 length equals 12 residues. The CDR3 DNA reads TGCAGCGTTGGCTATAGCAATCAGCCCCAGCATTTT. This gives the protein CSVGYSNQPQHF.

The chain employs TRBV7-9 and TRBJ2-1, with 10 bases fitting TRBD2. The CDR3 loop spans 16 amino acids. Germline CDR1 reads SEHNR; CDR2 reads FQNEAQ (reference sequence). V shed 5 bases, J shed 6 bases, and the junction held 10 bases outside the gene matches. Written as DNA, the CDR3 is TGTGCCAGCAGCCCCAGTACTAGCGGGGAGATCAATGAGCAGTTCTTC. Protein product: CASSPSTSGEINEQFF.

V usage is TRBV15 and J usage is TRBJ2-2, with D perhaps matching TRBD1 or TRBD2 (5 bases each). Germline lookup yields CDR1 LNHNV and CDR2 YYDKDF (reference sequence). CDR3 length: 15 residues. V gave up 1 base and J gave up 1 base, with 7 bases separating them. As DNA, the CDR3 is TGTGCCACCAGCAGAGGGGGGTTGAACACCGGGGAGCTGTTTTTT. Translated, it gives CATSRGGLNTGELFF.

This clonotype has more than one count but fewer than ten. V is TRBV7-9 and J is TRBJ2-1; 8 bases align to TRBD2. From germline, CDR1 is SEHNR and CDR2 FQNEAQ (reference sequence). The CDR3 runs to 16 residues. Losses at the gene ends were 5 bases for V and 1 base for J; bases not matched to a gene: 7. This CDR3 is CASSPPGGASYNEQFF. The CDR3 nucleotides are TGTGCCAGCAGCCCACCCGGGGGGGCTTCCTACAATGAGCAGTTCTTC. Based on the CDR3 plus reference TRBV7-9 and TRBJ2-1, the full variable domain is DTGVSQNPRHKITKRGQNVTFRCDPISEHNRLYWYRQTLGQGPEFLTYFQNEAQLEKSRLLSDRFSAERPKGSFSTLEIQRTEQGDSAMYLCASSPPGGASYNEQFFGPGTRLTVL.

This chain links TRBV12-3 or TRBV12-4 with TRBJ2-1, with 8 bases that match TRBD1. V lost 5 bases and J lost 8; bases outside the gene matches: 11. The CDR3 consists of 15 residues. The CDR3 nucleotides read TGTGCCAGCAGTGGTGGACAGGGTCATTTCTATGAGCAGTTCTTC. It encodes CASSGGQGHFYEQFF.